This TCR beta chain was identified during a study of shared clonotypes between healthy human individuals. CD8 cells regarded as naive lacked CD45RO, were positively chosen for CCR7, and omitted terminally differentiated effector memory CD45RA+ cells. Germline V gene data show CDR1 as ENHRY and CDR2 as SYGVKD. Trimming took off 2 bases at V and 12 bases at J, with 11 bases between the two ends. There are 12 residues in the CDR3. Profiled with immunoSEQ multiplex PCR; TCRdb holds only in-frame clones, not every one. The top ten clones hold less than 1.5% of a sample with 1.5 million to 2.5 million clones, over 85% of them seen once.

What was sequenced was naive CD8+ T cells sorted from blood. This TCR was sampled from a man aged 18 to 30 in good health. The chain combines TRBV10-3 with TRBJ2-1; a possible D gene is TRBD2 (5 bases). The CDR3 DNA sequence: TGTGCCATCAGTGAGGACGGACTTGGGCAGTTCTTC. This codes for CAISEDGLGQFF.